This TCR beta chain originates from a study of blood T cell repertoires in COVID-19. Background on the study: Samples came from the United States, Italy and Spain, spanning acute and convalescent COVID-19.

The table came from immunoSEQ multiplex PCR; TCRdb's copy has only in-frame clones and leaves some out. This sample has over 150,000 clones; roughly 89% occur once, and the top ten carry roughly 4%. Trimming took off 4 bases at V and 4 bases at J, with 7 bases between the two ends. The CDR3 sequence is 13 residues long. CDR1 and CDR2 (germline): LGHNA, YSLEER. Sequences were obtained from peripheral blood. The clonotype comes from a woman aged 60-75 years who had recovered from COVID-19. V is TRBV4-3 and J is TRBJ1-4, with no clear D. This chain's CDR3 is CASSPRLNEKLFF. CDR3 bases: TGCGCCAGCAGCCCCAGGCTTAATGAAAAACTGTTTTTT.